These T cell receptor beta chains were read from a single sample in a study of blood T cell repertoires in COVID-19. TCRdb's table, derived via immunoSEQ multiplex PCR, lists solely in-frame clones and lacks some. Of about 210,000 clones in the sample, 81% were seen once. The sequencing sample was made of PBMCs or T cells enriched from blood (not recorded which). Receptors were obtained from a woman aged 50 to 60 with acute COVID-19. Both conserved end residues are part of each CDR3. The D gene is left open where the match is weak. Not all rows give a size; the values are once, few, many and, for expanded clones, a class.

V: TRBV5-1; length: 13; size: .; D: TRBD1; J: TRBJ2-7; CDR3: CASSWGTGDEQYF; DNA: TGCGCCAGCAGCTGGGGGACAGGGGACGAGCAGTACTTC
V: TRBV7-8; length: 15; size: .; D: TRBD1; J: TRBJ1-6; CDR3: CASTAQGATNSPLHF; DNA: TGTGCCAGCACCGCACAGGGGGCTACCAATTCACCCCTCCACTTT
V: TRBV15; length: 17; size: once; D: .; J: TRBJ1-2; CDR3: CATSREVGGSSNYGYTF; DNA: TGTGCCACCAGCAGAGAAGTCGGGGGGTCCTCAAACTATGGCTACACCTTC
V: TRBV19; length: 15; size: .; D: TRBD1; J: TRBJ1-5; CDR3: CASSPRGYSNQPQHF; DNA: TGTGCCAGTAGTCCCAGGGGGTATAGCAATCAGCCCCAGCATTTT
V: TRBV11-2; length: 11; size: .; D: .; J: TRBJ2-7; CDR3: CASSLSWEQYF; DNA: TGTGCCAGCAGCCTTAGTTGGGAGCAGTACTTC
V: TRBV30; length: 17; size: .; D: TRBD2; J: TRBJ2-3; CDR3: CAWSVDVRAGLPDTQYF; DNA: TGTGCCTGGAGTGTAGATGTTCGAGCGGGACTCCCAGATACGCAGTATTTT
V: TRBV18; length: 15; size: .; D: .; J: TRBJ1-3; CDR3: CASSPRTGSGNTIYF; DNA: TGTGCCAGCTCACCACGAACCGGTTCTGGAAACACCATATATTTT
V: TRBV5-4; length: 17; size: once; D: .; J: TRBJ1-5; CDR3: CASSLGSRRVSNQPQHF; DNA: TGTGCCAGCAGCTTGGGATCAAGGAGGGTTAGCAATCAGCCCCAGCATTTT
V: TRBV19; length: 15; size: .; D: TRBD2; J: TRBJ2-3; CDR3: CASRTLAGGGDTQYF; DNA: TGTGCCAGTAGGACTCTAGCGGGAGGGGGGGATACGCAGTATTTT
V: TRBV19; length: 13; size: .; D: .; J: TRBJ2-5; CDR3: CASSREDQETQYF; DNA: TGTGCCAGCAGTCGCGAGGACCAAGAGACCCAGTACTTC
V: TRBV28; length: 17; size: .; D: TRBD1; J: TRBJ1-5; CDR3: CASSSPGQGFSNQPQHF; DNA: TGTGCCAGCAGCTCCCCGGGACAGGGTTTTAGCAATCAGCCCCAGCATTTT
V: TRBV7-8; length: 14; size: .; D: .; J: TRBJ1-5; CDR3: CASSANRVRQPQHF; DNA: TGTGCCAGCAGCGCGAACAGGGTTAGGCAGCCCCAGCATTTT
V: TRBV5-6; length: 14; size: many; D: .; J: TRBJ1-3; CDR3: CASSLAGVENTIYF; DNA: TGTGCCAGCAGCTTGGCAGGGGTAGAAAACACCATATATTTT
V: TRBV28; length: 13; size: few; D: .; J: TRBJ2-3; CDR3: CASSVGGGDTQYF; DNA: TGTGCCAGCAGCGTGGGGGGTGGGGATACGCAGTATTTT
V: TRBV4-2; length: 15; size: .; D: .; J: TRBJ2-1; CDR3: CASSQEPRSYNEQFF; DNA: TGTGCCAGCAGCCAAGAGCCTAGATCTTACAATGAGCAGTTCTTC